Below, one T cell receptor (beta chain) is given with its context. The data originate from a study of CD8 T cells in Susac syndrome. RNA, at about 0.45 to 1 ug, was reverse transcribed with random hexamers. TCRdb analysed the immunoSEQ multiplex PCR reads with MiXCR anew, one entry per CDR3 protein. The sample consists of roughly 120,000 distinct CDR3 sequences, 90% to 95% of them appearing once. The material sequenced was CD4+ T cells from PBMCs. The TCR was taken from a human donor with multiple sclerosis.

The CDR3 loop is CASSPNQQGLGETQYF. In DNA form, the CDR3 reads TGTGCCAGCAGCCCGAATCAGCAGGGATTAGGAGAGACCCAGTACTTC. V usage is TRBV9 and J usage is TRBJ2-5; maybe TRBD1 (5 bases). V lost 4 bases to trimming and J lost 4 bases, with 20 bases between them. Germline CDR1 reads SGDLS; CDR2 reads YYNGEE. The CDR3 runs to 16 residues.